This T cell receptor (beta chain) was sequenced in a study of tissue T cells after allogeneic stem cell transplantation (dated by TCRdb to between 2022 and 2023). Regarding the research as a whole: The study profiled TCR beta repertoires across many tissues from research autopsies of patients with and without GVHD, plus mouse models of GVHD. The human arm was a prospective observational study without blinding or randomization. The investigation overall reported the following: Sampling depth was acknowledged as a limitation, and the patient cohort was both small and clinically heterogeneous. Which tissue TCRs were alloreactive or antigen-specific was not determined in the study, and some clones might have been persisting host cells. In both patients and mice, only a limited portion of the TCR repertoire detected in tissues was captured by blood and spleen T cells. Within patients, how anatomically similar tissues were was a major factor shaping TCR repertoire composition, regardless of disease or transplant status. Only a few T cell clones appeared in more than one patient, yet motif-based clustering showed tissue-specific repertoire signatures that were shared between patients.

The sample's time point label, in plain terms: mouse harvest day 7 after allogeneic transplant. Mouse grafts combined 10^7 T-cell-depleted bone marrow cells with 10^6 splenic CD5+ T cells, given via tail vein injection. A major MHC-mismatch B6 (H2b) into BALB/c (H2d) model was used to model mouse GVHD, and tissues were profiled at day 7 or 14. On day 7 or 14 post-transplant, mouse tissues and retro-orbital blood were harvested with separate sterile tools for each animal, and livers were flushed beforehand. Before genomic DNA was isolated with the DNeasy Blood & Tissue Kit, mouse tissues were minced with razor blades in buffered saline. The library was prepared using the immunoSEQ multiplex PCR assay. TCRbeta CDR3 sequencing was done by Adaptive Biotechnologies at survey depth, reporting CDR3 sequences, V/J genes, productive frequency and template counts. Amplification of TCR beta CDR3 regions was performed from genomic DNA rather than from RNA. The authors processed their data as follows. Pairwise repertoire overlap between tissues was quantified with Jensen-Shannon divergence, where 1 means complete divergence and 0 identical. Tissues were grouped by single-linkage agglomerative hierarchical clustering of pairwise JSD values, and the clustering results were shown as dendrograms. GLIPH2 was run on all patient samples with simulation_depth 1000, kmer_min_depth 3 and cdr3_length_cutoff 8, and groups with more than two unique CDR3s were retained. A standardized tissue-overlap score was generated by extrapolating Jaccard GLIPH-group overlap across patients to a standard repertoire size of 1000 clones. Linear mixed-effect models, with tissue as a fixed effect and individual as a random effect, were used to test how diversity related to clinical or experimental variables. TCRdb took this table from immuneACCESS and kept in-frame rearrangements with V and J called. Such tables lack part of the clones; where checked against another copy, unresolved V genes explain under half of the gap, and the rest is unexplained. V, J and clone size were drawn from that table, and D and trimming were deduced from the DNA. The sample data list some 3,700 clones, and 50% of these were observed just once. More than 6% of the sample is held by the ten biggest clonotypes.

Regarding this clone: Its antigen is not yet known. Gene labels and germline sequences for this entry follow the mouse. The CDR3 end falls 1 residue outside the read, so it is completed with the germline J gene.

CDR1 and CDR2 are read off the germline V gene as NNHDY and SYVADS. The CDR3 starts with the cysteine, ends with the phenylalanine, and has 16 residues. Part of the CDR3 DNA is given, 45 bases translated from base 1. Trimming removed 0 bases from V and 4 bases from J; the gene matches leave 5 bases unexplained. This TCR derives from a female BALB/c mouse given C57BL/6 T cells with graft-versus-host disease after an allogeneic hematopoietic cell transplant. The specimen was gut tissue. The chain is assembled from TRBV13-3 and TRBJ2-2, and 8 junctional nucleotides match TRBD2. Partial CDR3 DNA: TGTGCCAGCAGTGATGCCTGGGGGGCGACCACCGGGCAGCTCTAC. The translation is CASSDAWGATTGQLY. The full CDR3 reads CASSDAWGATTGQLYF.